This T cell receptor beta chain was retrieved from a study of blood T cells in healthy people across ages. Findings of the study overall: The lack of PBMC sorting stopped any conclusive naive versus antigen-experienced comparison.

This clonotype has only a few counts. The antigen is undetermined. At least 7 million PBMCs were isolated per sample. The authors ran a second PCR of roughly 7 to 11 cycles using a sample-barcoded 5' primer and a J-beta primer mix. TCRdb ran MiXCR on the 5' RACE reads and lists one entry per CDR3 protein. Counted here are fewer than 900,000 distinct CDR3 sequences, about 40% occurring once; the ten biggest clones make up around a fifth. Specimen: blood. The sequence was collected from a woman aged 55-69 years in good health.

CDR3 sequence reads: CASSSPRRTELAYNEQFF. CDR3 sequence (DNA): TGTGCCAGCAGTTCCCCTCGGAGGACCGAGCTCGCCTACAATGAGCAGTTCTTC. The chain recombines TRBV27 with TRBJ2-1; a possible D gene is TRBD2 (5 bases). In germline, CDR1 is MNHEY, CDR2 SMNVEV (reference sequence). This CDR3 has 18 amino acids. The V end lost 4 bases, the J end lost 2 bases, and 21 bases lay between the germline ends.